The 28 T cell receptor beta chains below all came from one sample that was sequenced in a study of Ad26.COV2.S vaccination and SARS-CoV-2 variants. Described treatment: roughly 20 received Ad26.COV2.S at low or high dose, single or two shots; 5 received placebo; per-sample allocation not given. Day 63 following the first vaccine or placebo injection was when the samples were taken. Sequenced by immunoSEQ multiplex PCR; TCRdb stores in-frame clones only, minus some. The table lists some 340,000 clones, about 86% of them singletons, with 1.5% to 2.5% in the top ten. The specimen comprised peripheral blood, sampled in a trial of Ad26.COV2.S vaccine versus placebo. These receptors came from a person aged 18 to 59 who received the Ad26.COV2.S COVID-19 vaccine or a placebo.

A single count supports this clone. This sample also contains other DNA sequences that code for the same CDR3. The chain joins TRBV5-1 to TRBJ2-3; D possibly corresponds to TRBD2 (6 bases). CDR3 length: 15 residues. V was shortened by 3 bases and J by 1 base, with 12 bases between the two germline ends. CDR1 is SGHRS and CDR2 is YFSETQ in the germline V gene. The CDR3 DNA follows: TGCGCCAGCAGCTCTAGGACGGGAGGCACAGATACGCAGTATTTT. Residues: CASSSRTGGTDTQYF.

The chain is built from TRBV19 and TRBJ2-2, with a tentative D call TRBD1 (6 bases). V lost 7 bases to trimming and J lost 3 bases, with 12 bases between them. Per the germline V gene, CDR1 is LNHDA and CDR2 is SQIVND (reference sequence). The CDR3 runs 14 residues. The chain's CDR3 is CASNKPGDTGELFF. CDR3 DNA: TGTGCCAGTAACAAACCAGGGGACACCGGGGAGCTGTTTTTT.

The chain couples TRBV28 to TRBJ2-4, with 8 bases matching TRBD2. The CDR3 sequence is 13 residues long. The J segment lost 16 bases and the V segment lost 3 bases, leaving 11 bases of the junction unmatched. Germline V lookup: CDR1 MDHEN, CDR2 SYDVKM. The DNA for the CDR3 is TGTGCCAGCAGTTTTGGGACTAGTTTTACCAATTACTTC. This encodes CASSFGTSFTNYF.

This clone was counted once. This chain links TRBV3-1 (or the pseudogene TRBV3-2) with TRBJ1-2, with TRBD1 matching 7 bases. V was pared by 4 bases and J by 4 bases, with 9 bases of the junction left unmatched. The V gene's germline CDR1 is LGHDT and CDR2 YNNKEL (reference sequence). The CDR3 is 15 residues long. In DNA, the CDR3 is TGTGCCAGCAGCCGGGGCCGGGACAGAGGCTATGGCTACACCTTC. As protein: CASSRGRDRGYGYTF.

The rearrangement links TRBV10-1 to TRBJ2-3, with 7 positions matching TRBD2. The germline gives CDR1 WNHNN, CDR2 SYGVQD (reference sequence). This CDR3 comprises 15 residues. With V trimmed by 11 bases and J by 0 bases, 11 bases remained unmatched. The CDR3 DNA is TGCGCCTCCGCTAAGGGCGGGGGTAGCACAGATACGCAGTATTTT. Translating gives CASAKGGGSTDTQYF.

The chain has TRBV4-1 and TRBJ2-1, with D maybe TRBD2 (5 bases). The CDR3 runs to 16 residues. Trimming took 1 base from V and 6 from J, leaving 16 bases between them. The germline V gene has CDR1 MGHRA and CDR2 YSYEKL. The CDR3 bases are TGCGCCAGCAGCCAAGTACGACTTGGCGGGCTCAATGAGCAGTTCTTC. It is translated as CASSQVRLGGLNEQFF.

The CDR3 DNA follows: TGTGCCAGCAGCTTCAGGGGGGGAGAATCGACCCAGTACTTC. It encodes CASSFRGGESTQYF. V usage is TRBV5-4 and J usage is TRBJ2-5; D possibly matches TRBD1 or TRBD2 (7 bases each). V was clipped by 2 bases and J by 7 bases, with 15 bases between them. CDR1 and CDR2 (germline): SGHNT, YYREEE (reference sequence). CDR3 length: 14 amino acids.

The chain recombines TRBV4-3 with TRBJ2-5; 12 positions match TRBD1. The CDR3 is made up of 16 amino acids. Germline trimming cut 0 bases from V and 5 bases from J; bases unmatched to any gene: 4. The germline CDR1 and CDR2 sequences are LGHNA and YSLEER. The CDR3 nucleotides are TGCGCCAGCAGCCAAGAAGGGACAGGGGGCTTGGAGACCCAGTACTTC. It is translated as CASSQEGTGGLETQYF.

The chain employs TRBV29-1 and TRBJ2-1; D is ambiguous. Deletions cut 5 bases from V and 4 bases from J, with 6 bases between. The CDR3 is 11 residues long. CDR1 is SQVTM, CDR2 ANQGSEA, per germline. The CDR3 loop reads CSVYRYNEQFF. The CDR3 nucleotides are TGCAGCGTTTATCGGTACAATGAGCAGTTCTTC.

The CDR3 region is CASSNTNSPEQYF. The DNA of the CDR3 is TGCGCCAGCAGCAACACCAACAGTCCCGAGCAGTACTTC. V is TRBV5-1 and J is TRBJ2-7; D unclear. Trimming stripped 4 bases from V and 6 bases from J, with 14 bases between. CDR1 and CDR2 (germline): SGHRS, YFSETQ. This CDR3 comprises 13 residues. Drawing the rest from reference TRBV5-1 and TRBJ2-7, the complete variable domain is KAGVTQTPRYLIKTRGQQVTLSCSPISGHRSVSWYQQTPGQGLQFLFEYFSETQRNKGNFPGRFSGRQFSNSRSEMNVSTLELGDSALYLCASSNTNSPEQYFGPGTRLTVT.

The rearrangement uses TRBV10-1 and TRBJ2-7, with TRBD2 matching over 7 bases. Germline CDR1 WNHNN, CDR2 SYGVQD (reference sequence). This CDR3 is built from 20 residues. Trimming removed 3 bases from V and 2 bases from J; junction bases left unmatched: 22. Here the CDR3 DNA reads TGCGCCAGCAGTGAAAAAACCTCGCCCGTGGCCCCCCGGGGGGCCTACGAGCAGTACTTC. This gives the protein CASSEKTSPVAPRGAYEQYF.

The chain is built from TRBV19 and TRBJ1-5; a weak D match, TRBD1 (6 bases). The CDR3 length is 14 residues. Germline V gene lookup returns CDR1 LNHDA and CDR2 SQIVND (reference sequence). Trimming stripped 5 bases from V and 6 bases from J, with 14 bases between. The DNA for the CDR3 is TGTGCCAGTAGTGCACCGGGACAACGTCAGCCCCAGCATTTT. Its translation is CASSAPGQRQPQHF.

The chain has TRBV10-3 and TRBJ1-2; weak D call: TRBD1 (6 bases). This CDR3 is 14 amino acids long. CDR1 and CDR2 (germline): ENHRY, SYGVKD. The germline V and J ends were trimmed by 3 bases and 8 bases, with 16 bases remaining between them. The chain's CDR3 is CAISDQGGFRGYTF. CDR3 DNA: TGTGCCATCAGTGACCAAGGGGGTTTTAGAGGCTACACCTTC.

The CDR3 region has the DNA TGCGCCAGCAGCTTGGATTGGGGCTACGAGCAGTACTTC. Amino acids: CASSLDWGYEQYF. The V and J genes are TRBV5-1 and TRBJ2-7; D remains unclear. CDR3 size: 13 residues. CDR1 and CDR2 (germline): SGHRS, YFSETQ. Trimming cost V 0 bases and J 3 bases, with 7 bases left between them.

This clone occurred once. CDR3 bases: TGTGCCAGCAGCCAAGGACAAGCCGGGCACACTGAAGCTTTCTTT. Protein product: CASSQGQAGHTEAFF. V usage is TRBV3-1 (or the pseudogene TRBV3-2) and J usage is TRBJ1-1; no reliable D call. Germline assignment: CDR1 LGHDT and CDR2 YNNKEL (reference sequence). V shed 1 base and J shed 3 bases, with 12 bases lying between them. This CDR3 has 15 residues.

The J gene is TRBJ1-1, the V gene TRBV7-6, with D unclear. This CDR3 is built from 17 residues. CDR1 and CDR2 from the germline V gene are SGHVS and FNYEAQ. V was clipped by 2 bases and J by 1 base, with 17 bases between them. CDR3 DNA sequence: TGTGCCAGCAGCTTATCGACCCGGGAGGGTTGGAACACTGAAGCTTTCTTT. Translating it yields CASSLSTREGWNTEAFF. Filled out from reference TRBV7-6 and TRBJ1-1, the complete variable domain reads GAGVSQSPRYKVTKRGQDVALRCDPISGHVSLYWYRQALGQGPEFLTYFNYEAQQDKSGLPNDRFSAERPEGSISTLTIQRTEQRDSAMYRCASSLSTREGWNTEAFFGQGTRLTVV.

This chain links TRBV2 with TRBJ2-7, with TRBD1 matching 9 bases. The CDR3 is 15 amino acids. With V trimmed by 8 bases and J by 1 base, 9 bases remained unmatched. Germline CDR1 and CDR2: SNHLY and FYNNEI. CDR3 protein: CASGPPGQGSYEQYF. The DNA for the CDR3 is TGTGCCAGCGGCCCCCCGGGACAGGGTTCCTACGAGCAGTACTTC. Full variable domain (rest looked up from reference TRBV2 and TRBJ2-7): EPEVTQTPSHQVTQMGQEVILRCVPISNHLYFYWYRQILGQKVEFLVSFYNNEISEKSEIFDDQFSVERPDGSNFTLKIRSTKLEDSAMYFCASGPPGQGSYEQYFGPGTRLTVT.

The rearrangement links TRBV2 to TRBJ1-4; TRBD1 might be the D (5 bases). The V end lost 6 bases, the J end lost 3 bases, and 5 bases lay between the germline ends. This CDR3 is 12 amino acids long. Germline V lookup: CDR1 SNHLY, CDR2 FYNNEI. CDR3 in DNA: TGTGCCAGCAGGGGGCCTAATGAAAAACTGTTTTTT. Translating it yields CASRGPNEKLFF.

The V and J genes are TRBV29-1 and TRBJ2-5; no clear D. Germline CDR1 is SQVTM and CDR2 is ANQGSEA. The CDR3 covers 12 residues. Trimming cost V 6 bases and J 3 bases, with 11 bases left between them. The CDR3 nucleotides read TGCAGCGTAAGAGGCCAGGAAGAGACCCAGTACTTC. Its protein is CSVRGQEETQYF.

The CDR3 reads CASSLSHGQGYEQFF. In DNA form, the CDR3 reads TGTGCCAGCAGCTTGAGTCATGGGCAGGGCTATGAGCAGTTCTTC. The gene calls are TRBV11-2 and TRBJ2-1, with D possibly being TRBD1 (5 bases). CDR3 length: 15 residues. V dropped 3 bases and J dropped 8 bases, with 17 bases sitting between them. CDR1 is SGHAT and CDR2 is FQNNGV in the germline V gene.

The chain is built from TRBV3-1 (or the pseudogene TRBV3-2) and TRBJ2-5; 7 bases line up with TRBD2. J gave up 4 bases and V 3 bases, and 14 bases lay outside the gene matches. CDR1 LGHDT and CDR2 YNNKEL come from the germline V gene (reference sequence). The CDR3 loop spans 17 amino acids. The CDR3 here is CASSHGGGTLPGETQYF. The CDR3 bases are TGTGCCAGCAGCCACGGGGGAGGGACCTTGCCTGGAGAGACCCAGTACTTC.

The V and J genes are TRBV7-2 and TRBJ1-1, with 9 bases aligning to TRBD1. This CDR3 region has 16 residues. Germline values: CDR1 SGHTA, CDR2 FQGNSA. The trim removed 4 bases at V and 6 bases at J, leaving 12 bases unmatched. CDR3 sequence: CASSWTRARTGAEAFF. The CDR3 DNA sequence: TGTGCCAGCAGCTGGACACGAGCTCGGACAGGGGCTGAAGCTTTCTTT.

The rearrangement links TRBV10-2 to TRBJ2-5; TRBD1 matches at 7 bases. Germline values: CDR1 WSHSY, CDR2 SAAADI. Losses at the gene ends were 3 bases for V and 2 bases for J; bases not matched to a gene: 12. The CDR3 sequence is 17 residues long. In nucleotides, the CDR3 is TGCGCCAGCAGTGACCCAGGACAGGAGAACCTTCAAGAGACCCAGTACTTC. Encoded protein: CASSDPGQENLQETQYF.

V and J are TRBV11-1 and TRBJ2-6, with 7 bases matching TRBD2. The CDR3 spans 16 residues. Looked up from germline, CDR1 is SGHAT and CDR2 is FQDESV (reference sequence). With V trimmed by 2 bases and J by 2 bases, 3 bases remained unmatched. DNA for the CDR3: TGTGCCAGCAGCTTAAGGCGGGAGCCTGGGGCCAACGTCCTGACTTTC. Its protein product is CASSLRREPGANVLTF. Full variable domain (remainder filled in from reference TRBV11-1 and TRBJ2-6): EAEVAQSPRYKITEKSQAVAFWCDPISGHATLYWYRQILGQGPELLVQFQDESVVDDSQLPKDRFSAERLKGVDSTLKIQPAELGDSAMYLCASSLRREPGANVLTFGAGSRLTVL.

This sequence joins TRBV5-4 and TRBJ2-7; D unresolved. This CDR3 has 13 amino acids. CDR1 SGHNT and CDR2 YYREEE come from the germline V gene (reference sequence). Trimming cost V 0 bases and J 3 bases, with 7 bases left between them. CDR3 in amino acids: CASSLGQNYEQYF. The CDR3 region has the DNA TGTGCCAGCAGCTTGGGCCAGAACTACGAGCAGTACTTC.

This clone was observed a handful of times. CDR3 sequence: CASSYLVPTRGVAYF. CDR3 coding DNA: TGTGCCAGCAGTTACTTGGTCCCAACGCGGGGGGTCGCGTACTTC. The J gene is TRBJ2-7, the V gene TRBV6-2 or TRBV6-3; 8 nucleotides line up with TRBD2. The V segment lost 1 base and the J segment 12 bases; nucleotides outside the gene matches: 14. Germline values: CDR1 MNHEY, CDR2 SVGEGT. This CDR3 spans 15 amino acids.

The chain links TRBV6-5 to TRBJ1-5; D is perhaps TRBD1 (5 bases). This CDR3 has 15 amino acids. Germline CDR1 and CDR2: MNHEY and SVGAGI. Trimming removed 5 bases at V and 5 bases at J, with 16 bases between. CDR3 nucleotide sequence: TGTGCCAGCAGTATTACACAGGACCGCCATCAGCCCCAGCATTTT. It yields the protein CASSITQDRHQPQHF.

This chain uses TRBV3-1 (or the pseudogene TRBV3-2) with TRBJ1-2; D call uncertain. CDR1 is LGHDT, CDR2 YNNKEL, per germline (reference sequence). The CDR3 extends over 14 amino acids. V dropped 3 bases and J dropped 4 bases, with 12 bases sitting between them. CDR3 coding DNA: TGTGCCAGCAGCCATTCAACAGAGACCTATGGCTACACCTTC. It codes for CASSHSTETYGYTF.